This passage covers 23 T cell receptor beta chains from one sample sequenced in a study of identical twins. TCRdb independently ran MiXCR on the 5' RACE reads; one entry per CDR3 protein. The sample has about 890,000 distinct CDR3 sequences; roughly an eighth are singletons. This sample was shared with a second study, whose subject was yellow fever vaccine responses in identical twins.

The sample was PBMCs. The receptor source for this set is a woman aged 18-29 years in good health.

At least ten counts were recorded for this clonotype. This chain connects TRBV5-1 to TRBJ2-1; a possible D gene is TRBD2 (5 bases). Germline V gives CDR1 SGHRS, CDR2 YFSETQ. V was pared by 4 bases and J by 9 bases, with 8 bases between. This CDR3 region has 11 residues. The CDR3 reads CASSGLVEQFF. CDR3 bases: TGCGCCAGCAGCGGACTTGTTGAGCAGTTCTTC.

This clonotype appeared a few times. The chain combines TRBV4-1 with TRBJ2-3; TRBD2 might be the D (6 bases). CDR1 MGHRA and CDR2 YSYEKL come from the germline V gene. The CDR3 contains 14 residues. Trimming took 5 bases from V and 4 from J, leaving 13 bases between them. Here the CDR3 reads CASSGGLLADTQYF. CDR3 DNA sequence: TGCGCCAGCAGCGGGGGGTTATTGGCAGATACGCAGTATTTT.

This clonotype was observed many times. The rearrangement uses TRBV7-8 and TRBJ2-1, with TRBD2 matching over 8 bases. With V trimmed by 1 base and J by 0 bases, 5 bases remained unmatched. The CDR3 consists of 17 residues. The germline gives CDR1 SGHVS, CDR2 FQNEAQ. The CDR3 spells CASSLVGGRSSYNEQFF. DNA of the CDR3: TGTGCCAGCAGCTTAGTGGGCGGGAGGAGCTCCTACAATGAGCAGTTCTTC.

The chain has TRBV7-9 and TRBJ1-1; the D is unclear. The CDR3 is 15 residues long. CDR1 and CDR2 (germline): SEHNR, FQNEAQ (reference sequence). Between the trimmed V and J ends, which lost 5 bases and 0 bases, there was a span of 13 bases. This chain's CDR3 is CASSTKTGLNTEAFF. CDR3 coding DNA: TGTGCCAGCAGCACAAAGACTGGATTGAACACTGAAGCTTTCTTT. Full variable domain (rest looked up from reference TRBV7-9 and TRBJ1-1): DTGVSQNPRHKITKRGQNVTFRCDPISEHNRLYWYRQTLGQGPEFLTYFQNEAQLEKSRLLSDRFSAERPKGSFSTLEIQRTEQGDSAMYLCASSTKTGLNTEAFFGQGTRLTVV.

The table lists this clonotype with a few counts. The genes are TRBV29-1 and TRBJ2-7; TRBD2 might be the D (5 bases). Trimming took 1 base from V and 0 from J, leaving 7 bases between them. Germline values: CDR1 SQVTM, CDR2 ANQGSEA. CDR3 length equals 13 residues. The DNA for the CDR3 is TGCAGCGTTGAAGCGGACTCCTCCTACGAGCAGTACTTC. Its translation: CSVEADSSYEQYF.

This chain joins TRBV7-9 and TRBJ2-5; 9 bases agree with TRBD2. Germline CDR1 reads SEHNR; CDR2 reads FQNEAQ (reference sequence). This CDR3 has 14 residues. After removal of 5 bases from V and 5 bases from J, the junction contained 6 bases not matched to a gene. CDR3 nucleotide sequence: TGTGCCAGCAGCCCGCGGGAGGGATGGGAGACCCAGTACTTC. Amino acids: CASSPREGWETQYF.

V is TRBV24-1 and J is TRBJ2-1; 8 bases line up with TRBD1. The CDR3 is made up of 18 amino acids. Germline CDR1 is KGHDR and CDR2 is SFDVKD. With 0 bases clipped from V and 1 base from J, the junction kept 7 bases outside the gene matches. The CDR3: CATSDLPRDRSSYNEQFF. The CDR3 DNA is TGTGCCACCAGTGATTTGCCCCGGGACAGGTCATCCTACAATGAGCAGTTCTTC.

J is TRBJ2-1 and V is TRBV7-3; D possibly corresponds to TRBD1 (5 bases). The CDR3 has 14 amino acids. Trimming stripped 0 bases from V and 9 bases from J, with 12 bases between. Germline V lookup: CDR1 SGHTA, CDR2 FQGTGA. CDR3 protein: CASSLTVGLAEQFF. The CDR3 DNA follows: TGTGCCAGCAGCTTAACGGTGGGGCTCGCTGAGCAGTTCTTC.

This clonotype was counted between two and nine times. This rearrangement joins TRBV28 to TRBJ1-2; TRBD1 aligns across 9 bases. Germline V gives CDR1 MDHEN, CDR2 SYDVKM. This CDR3 is built from 16 residues. V gave up 5 bases and J gave up 6 bases; unmatched junction bases: 13. The CDR3 reads CASSLPGTGKGDGYTF. The DNA of the CDR3 is TGTGCCAGCAGTCTACCCGGGACAGGGAAAGGAGATGGCTACACCTTC.

The sample holds a few counts of this clonotype. In DNA form, the CDR3 reads TGTGCCAGCAGTGAAGCGCTGGCGCACAGCCAAGAGACCCAGTACTTC. Translation: CASSEALAHSQETQYF. The V call is TRBV2, the J call TRBJ2-5; D unresolved. The CDR3 is 16 residues long. In germline, CDR1 is SNHLY, CDR2 FYNNEI. V was pared by 0 bases and J by 1 base, with 12 bases between.

The rearrangement links TRBV5-1 to TRBJ1-6; D gene ambiguous. This CDR3 has 15 amino acids. Per germline, CDR1 SGHRS and CDR2 YFSETQ. V lost 0 bases and J lost 6, with 10 bases in between. The DNA of the CDR3 is TGCGCCAGCAGCTTGGAGGTCGGTACTAATTCACCCCTCCACTTT. Protein sequence: CASSLEVGTNSPLHF.

This clonotype occurred a few times. This chain uses TRBV7-9 with TRBJ1-1; no reliable D call. Germline V gives CDR1 SEHNR, CDR2 FQNEAQ (reference sequence). The CDR3 length is 17 residues. V was clipped by 1 base and J by 6 bases, with 21 bases between them. The CDR3 nucleotides are TGTGCCAGCAGCTTAGGGGTCGGGGATGGGTTTGAACCTGAAGCTTTCTTT. Translated, it gives CASSLGVGDGFEPEAFF.

In its sample, this clonotype was seen a few times. The chain employs TRBV5-1 and TRBJ1-5; TRBD1 matches at 8 bases. Looked up from germline, CDR1 is SGHRS and CDR2 is YFSETQ. Unmatched junction bases numbered 3, after V lost 1 base and J lost 0 bases. The CDR3 totals 16 residues. CDR3 residues: CASSLRDRNSNQPQHF. For the CDR3, the DNA is TGCGCCAGCAGCTTGAGGGACAGGAATAGCAATCAGCCCCAGCATTTT.

This clonotype was picked up many times. V usage is TRBV12-3 or TRBV12-4 and J usage is TRBJ1-5; D unresolved. The CDR3 is 15 amino acids. The V end lost 4 bases, the J end lost 1 base, and 11 bases lay between the germline ends. Here the CDR3 reads CASSSNKRSNQPQHF. The CDR3 coding sequence is TGTGCCAGCAGTTCCAATAAACGGAGCAATCAGCCCCAGCATTTT.

The sample holds a few counts of this clonotype. The chain is built from TRBV20-1 and TRBJ1-4, with D maybe TRBD1 (6 bases). The CDR3 totals 13 residues. Germline V gene lookup returns CDR1 DFQATT and CDR2 SNEGSKA (reference sequence). Trimming left V 4 bases short and J 8 bases short, with 14 bases between. CDR3 protein: CSAKDRSEEKLFF. DNA for the CDR3: TGCAGTGCTAAAGACAGGAGTGAGGAAAAACTGTTTTTT.

Details on this clonotype: A clone one base away is much larger, so this may be a read error. For the CDR3, the DNA is TGTGCCACCAGCAGAGGTTCTTGGGGACAAGCTCCCGGGGAGCTGTTTTTT. This sequence encodes CATSRGSWGQAPGELFF. V gene TRBV15 combines with J gene TRBJ2-2; maybe TRBD1 (6 bases). Trimming pared 1 base from V and 6 bases from J, leaving 18 bases between. The germline V gene encodes CDR1 LNHNV and CDR2 YYDKDF (reference sequence). The CDR3 loop spans 17 amino acids.

The chain joins TRBV7-2 to TRBJ2-1; D not certain. CDR1 is SGHTA and CDR2 is FQGNSA in the germline V gene. This CDR3 comprises 16 residues. Trimming removed 2 bases from V and 6 bases from J, with 17 bases in between. In DNA form, the CDR3 reads TGTGCCAGCAGCTTACTCCTGGGGTTGAGTGGCAATGAGCAGTTCTTC. Amino acids: CASSLLLGLSGNEQFF.

The genes are TRBV21-1 and TRBJ2-6. TRBV21-1 is marked as a pseudogene. This CDR3 has 17 amino acids. The CDR3 sequence: CASSKGQAISGANVLTF. The DNA of the CDR3 is TGTGCCAGCAGCAAAGGGCAGGCCATCTCTGGGGCCAACGTCCTGACTTTC.

This clonotype was recorded at least ten times. This chain uses TRBV12-3 or TRBV12-4 with TRBJ1-1, with D maybe TRBD1 (5 bases). The CDR3 runs 16 residues. Trimming stripped 3 bases from V and 4 bases from J, with 18 bases between. Written as DNA, the CDR3 is TGTGCCAGCAGTTTTGAGGTTCCGGGGGTGGCCACTGAAGCTTTCTTT. Translating gives CASSFEVPGVATEAFF.

The chain links TRBV5-4 to TRBJ2-7; D perhaps matches TRBD2 (5 bases). V was trimmed by 4 bases and J by 4 bases, leaving 18 bases between them. CDR3 length equals 15 residues. Germline loops: CDR1 SGHNT, CDR2 YYREEE (reference sequence). The CDR3 here is CASSPGLAEAYEQYF. For the CDR3, the DNA is TGTGCCAGCAGCCCCGGCCTCGCGGAGGCTTACGAGCAGTACTTC. Supplemented by reference TRBV5-4 and TRBJ2-7, the full variable domain reads ETGVTQSPTHLIKTRGQQVTLRCSSQSGHNTVSWYQQALGQGPQFIFQYYREEENGRGNFPPRFSGLQFPNYSSELNVNALELDDSALYLCASSPGLAEAYEQYFGPGTRLTVT.

There are many counts of this clonotype. V is TRBV7-9 and J is TRBJ2-7, with D possibly matching TRBD2 (5 bases). CDR1 SEHNR and CDR2 FQNEAQ come from the germline V gene (reference sequence). The CDR3 has 12 amino acids. The V end was cut by 2 bases, the J end by 6 bases, with 8 bases between. The CDR3: CASSLSGGEQYF. The CDR3 DNA reads as TGTGCCAGCAGCTTAAGCGGAGGCGAGCAGTACTTC.

This clonotype was seen more than once but under ten times. The genes are TRBV9 and TRBJ2-3, with D perhaps given as TRBD1 or TRBD2 (6 bases each). Germline V lookup: CDR1 SGDLS, CDR2 YYNGEE. V was clipped by 3 bases and J by 8 bases, with 19 bases between them. The CDR3 is 15 residues long. The CDR3 loop is CASSDSGGPRGTQYF. Written as DNA, the CDR3 is TGTGCCAGCAGCGACTCCGGGGGCCCTCGCGGTACGCAGTATTTT.

This clonotype showed up just a few times. The rearrangement joins TRBV24-1 to TRBJ2-2; the D is unclear. The length of the CDR3 is 14 residues. Trimming removed 4 bases from V and 7 bases from J, with 12 bases in between. CDR1 KGHDR and CDR2 SFDVKD come from the germline V gene. The CDR3 protein is CATSEGYRFGELFF. The CDR3, as DNA: TGTGCCACCAGTGAGGGCTATCGGTTCGGGGAGCTGTTTTTT.